The 29 T cell receptor beta chains below were found in one sample sequenced in a study of cytomegalovirus exposure and HLA in healthy donors. 60 Vbeta and 13 Jbeta primers were used in PCR. Only in-frame clones appear in the TCRdb table, and some are missing; sequencing was by immunoSEQ multiplex PCR. Seen here are around 220,000 clones, around 80% observed once, and the top ten hold around 0.2%. Sequenced input: PBMCs. The receptors shown here come from a girl between 2 and 10 years old in good health and CMV-seronegative.

The rearrangement links TRBV7-9 to TRBJ2-3; TRBD2 agrees at 7 bases. The V gene end was trimmed by 3 bases and the J gene end by 2 bases; junction bases not matched to a gene: 8. CDR3 length: 16 residues. Germline values: CDR1 SEHNR, CDR2 FQNEAQ (reference sequence). The DNA of the CDR3 is TGTGCCAGCAGCTTTGGTACTAGCGAATTCACAGATACGCAGTATTTT. This gives the protein CASSFGTSEFTDTQYF.

This clone was found a few times. The chain links TRBV2 to TRBJ2-3, with 8 bases lining up with TRBD2. This CDR3 has 14 residues. With 5 bases clipped from V and 1 base from J, the junction kept 2 bases outside the gene matches. Germline CDR1 reads SNHLY; CDR2 reads FYNNEI. In nucleotides, the CDR3 is TGTGCCAGCAGTCGGGAGGGAGGCACAGATACGCAGTATTTT. Its protein product is CASSREGGTDTQYF.

The rearrangement joins TRBV30 to TRBJ2-6; tentative D call: TRBD1 (6 bases). The germline CDR1 and CDR2 sequences are GTSNPN and SVGIG (reference sequence). The CDR3 is 16 amino acids. V was clipped by 7 bases and J by 2 bases, with 18 bases between them. CDR3: CAYTGSFDPGANVLTF. The CDR3 DNA reads as TGTGCCTACACAGGGAGCTTTGATCCTGGGGCCAACGTCCTGACTTTC.

This chain joins TRBV6-1 and TRBJ2-7; 11 bases agree with TRBD2. There are 14 residues in the CDR3. CDR1 is MNHNS, CDR2 SASEGT, per germline. V lost 6 bases and J lost 4; bases outside the gene matches: 5. The CDR3 sequence is CASSRLAGSYEQYF. CDR3 sequence (DNA): TGTGCCAGCAGCAGACTAGCGGGGTCGTACGAGCAGTACTTC.

V usage is TRBV10-3 and J usage is TRBJ1-5, with 9 bases that match TRBD1. The CDR3 length is 13 residues. V lost 8 bases and J lost 4; bases outside the gene matches: 3. CDR1 ENHRY and CDR2 SYGVKD come from the germline V gene. The CDR3 DNA is TGTGCCATCCGGGGGACAGGGAATCAGCCCCAGCATTTT. Amino acids: CAIRGTGNQPQHF.

The chain recombines TRBV5-6 with TRBJ2-1; 9 bases align to TRBD2. With V trimmed by 3 bases and J by 8 bases, 9 bases remained unmatched. The CDR3 consists of 15 residues. The V gene's germline CDR1 is SGHDT and CDR2 YYEEEE. CDR3 region: CASSSMGSGSDEQFF. In nucleotides, the CDR3 is TGTGCCAGCAGCTCCATGGGTAGCGGGAGCGATGAGCAGTTCTTC.

V gene TRBV21-1 combines with J gene TRBJ2-7; the D call in the table, TRBD2, was not verified against the DNA. TRBV21-1 is a listed pseudogene. This CDR3 comprises 14 residues. The CDR3 DNA reads as TGTGCCAGCAGCTTTAGTCGGAGCTCCTACGAGCAGTACTTC. Translating gives CASSFSRSSYEQYF.

The V gene is TRBV9, the J gene TRBJ2-7, with TRBD1 matching over 7 bases. The CDR3 runs to 13 residues. Germline CDR1 reads SGDLS; CDR2 reads YYNGEE. V was pared by 4 bases and J by 5 bases, with 6 bases of the junction left unmatched. The CDR3 spells CASSLGGGNEQYF. The CDR3 nucleotides read TGTGCCAGCAGCCTAGGGGGCGGTAACGAGCAGTACTTC.

This CDR3 is CASQKLAGGLNEQFF. The CDR3 region has the DNA TGTGCCAGCCAAAAACTAGCGGGGGGCCTAAATGAGCAGTTCTTC. The rearrangement joins TRBV2 to TRBJ2-1; TRBD2 agrees at 12 bases. The CDR3 consists of 15 residues. Trimming cost V 8 bases and J 7 bases; bases outside gene matches: 9. Germline V gene lookup returns CDR1 SNHLY and CDR2 FYNNEI. The entire variable domain, with the rest obtained from reference TRBV2 and TRBJ2-1, is as follows: EPEVTQTPSHQVTQMGQEVILRCVPISNHLYFYWYRQILGQKVEFLVSFYNNEISEKSEIFDDQFSVERPDGSNFTLKIRSTKLEDSAMYFCASQKLAGGLNEQFFGPGTRLTVL.

A remark on this clone: The junction departs from the called germline gene at one end, perhaps through a read error. The chain links TRBV20-1 to TRBJ2-7, with 7 bases aligning to TRBD1. Germline V gene sequence: CDR1 DFQATT, CDR2 SNEGSKA (reference sequence). The CDR3 runs to 11 residues. The CDR3 nucleotides are TGCAGTGCTAGAGATGCGGACAGGTGCCACTTC. Protein sequence: CSARDADRCHF.

J is TRBJ1-1 and V is TRBV6-5; D ambiguous. Germline CDR1 reads MNHEY; CDR2 reads SVGAGI. With 4 bases removed from V and 2 bases from J, the gap between germline ends came to 14 bases. The CDR3 has 15 residues. The CDR3 is CASSSGININTEAFF. In nucleotides, the CDR3 is TGTGCCAGCAGTTCGGGGATTAACATCAACACTGAAGCTTTCTTT.

In the case of this clone: One end of the junction varies from germline; a read error may be responsible. The V and J genes are TRBV7-9 and TRBJ1-6, with D perhaps TRBD1 (6 bases). The CDR3 is 13 residues long. CDR1 SEHNR and CDR2 FQNEAQ come from the germline V gene (reference sequence). This CDR3 is CSSSPDRNSPLHF. The CDR3 DNA reads TGTTCCAGCAGCCCGGACAGAAATTCACCCCTCCACTTT.

The chain uses TRBV6-4 and TRBJ1-1; possible D gene TRBD1, 5 bases. The CDR3 sequence is 15 residues long. The ends were cut back, 3 bases at V and 1 base at J, with 12 bases in the middle. The V gene's germline CDR1 is MRHNA and CDR2 SNTAGT. The CDR3: CASSEEGGGNTEAFF. The CDR3 DNA follows: TGTGCCAGCAGTGAGGAAGGCGGGGGGAACACTGAAGCTTTCTTT.

This clone was recorded only once. The chain links TRBV5-6 to TRBJ2-7; tentatively, D is TRBD1 (5 bases). Looked up from germline, CDR1 is SGHDT and CDR2 is YYEEEE. Trimming cost V 0 bases and J 6 bases, with 7 bases left between them. The CDR3 length is 12 residues. The CDR3 DNA follows: TGTGCCAGCAGCTTGGACAGGAGCGAGCAGTACTTC. Translation gives CASSLDRSEQYF.

The rearrangement joins TRBV9 to TRBJ2-3; 10 bases align to TRBD2. Germline values: CDR1 SGDLS, CDR2 YYNGEE. There are 18 residues in the CDR3. Germline trimming cut 0 bases from V and 0 bases from J; bases unmatched to any gene: 7. CDR3 residues: CASSVVASGGISTDTQYF. CDR3 bases: TGTGCCAGCAGCGTAGTGGCTAGCGGGGGAATTAGCACAGATACGCAGTATTTT.

This chain uses TRBV10-3 with TRBJ2-3; D is unresolved. Trimming pared 8 bases from V and 4 bases from J, leaving 10 bases between. The CDR3 length is 12 residues. Germline lookup yields CDR1 ENHRY and CDR2 SYGVKD. In nucleotides, the CDR3 is TGTGCCATCTCCCCTACCCCAGATACGCAGTATTTT. Translation: CAISPTPDTQYF.

V usage is TRBV5-6 and J usage is TRBJ2-3; TRBD2 matches 10 bases. From germline, CDR1 is SGHDT and CDR2 YYEEEE. CDR3 size: 15 residues. The J segment lost 3 bases and the V segment lost 2 bases, leaving 3 bases of the junction unmatched. This CDR3 is CASSFETSGTDTQYF. CDR3 DNA sequence: TGTGCCAGCAGCTTTGAGACTAGCGGGACAGATACGCAGTATTTT.

CDR3 sequence: CASADSRGRNQPQHF. CDR3 bases: TGTGCCAGTGCGGACAGTCGCGGACGCAATCAGCCCCAGCATTTT. V is TRBV19 and J is TRBJ1-5; D may be TRBD1 (6 bases). Trimming shortened V by 8 bases and J by 2 bases, and 16 bases separated the two germline ends. Germline assignment: CDR1 LNHDA and CDR2 SQIVND (reference sequence). This CDR3 has 15 amino acids.

The rearrangement joins TRBV10-2 to TRBJ1-2; a weak D match, TRBD1 (5 bases). Germline V gives CDR1 WSHSY, CDR2 SAAADI. The CDR3 is made up of 13 amino acids. Trimming took off 6 bases at V and 0 bases at J, with 8 bases between the two ends. CDR3 nucleotide sequence: TGCGCCAGCAGGGACACTGCTAACTATGGCTACACCTTC. This gives the protein CASRDTANYGYTF.

This rearrangement joins TRBV7-9 to TRBJ1-4; tentatively, D is TRBD1 (6 bases). Germline values: CDR1 SEHNR, CDR2 FQNEAQ (reference sequence). V was trimmed by 5 bases and J by 5 bases, leaving 18 bases between them. The CDR3 sequence is 16 residues long. In nucleotides, the CDR3 is TGTGCCAGCAGCCCTGCCCAGGGGCTGTCGAATGAAAAACTGTTTTTT. This translates into CASSPAQGLSNEKLFF.

CDR3 region: CASNERGGGLGNEQFF. DNA of the CDR3: TGTGCCAGCAACGAACGAGGGGGGGGCCTTGGGAATGAGCAGTTCTTC. The gene calls are TRBV7-9 and TRBJ2-1; TRBD2 might be the D (7 bases). V was shortened by 7 bases and J by 7 bases, with 23 bases between the two germline ends. The germline V gene has CDR1 SEHNR and CDR2 FQNEAQ (reference sequence). The CDR3 is made up of 16 amino acids.

J is TRBJ2-2 and V is TRBV29-1; 8 positions match TRBD1. Germline V gives CDR1 SQVTM, CDR2 ANQGSEA. Trimming cost V 8 bases and J 4 bases; bases outside gene matches: 6. The CDR3 has 13 amino acids. CDR3 loop: CSIKTGVTGELFF. The CDR3 DNA is TGCAGCATAAAGACAGGGGTCACCGGGGAGCTGTTTTTT.

This clone was seen once. The V gene is TRBV7-8, the J gene TRBJ2-5; 9 nucleotides line up with TRBD2. J gave up 3 bases and V 8 bases, and 4 bases lay outside the gene matches. The CDR3 loop spans 13 amino acids. Germline-derived CDR1 and CDR2 are SGHVS and FQNEAQ. The CDR3 protein is CASVGLAEETQYF. Here the CDR3 DNA reads TGTGCCAGCGTGGGACTAGCAGAAGAGACCCAGTACTTC.

The V and J genes are TRBV6-1 and TRBJ2-2; 7 nucleotides line up with TRBD1. The CDR3 is 15 amino acids. From germline, CDR1 is MNHNS and CDR2 SASEGT. With 7 bases clipped from V and 1 base from J, the junction kept 6 bases outside the gene matches. CDR3 protein: CASTTNRGNTGELFF. The CDR3 nucleotides read TGTGCCAGCACTACTAACAGGGGGAACACCGGGGAGCTGTTTTTT.

The gene calls are TRBV11-2 and TRBJ1-2; D is ambiguous. CDR3 length: 14 amino acids. CDR1 and CDR2 (germline): SGHAT, FQNNGV. V gave up 0 bases and J gave up 0 bases, with 5 bases separating them. The CDR3 DNA follows: TGTGCCAGCAGCTTAGACCTAACTAACTATGGCTACACCTTC. Protein: CASSLDLTNYGYTF.

V and J are TRBV6-1 and TRBJ2-7, with 10 bases fitting TRBD1. The CDR3 is 14 amino acids. Germline CDR1 and CDR2: MNHNS and SASEGT. Germline trimming cut 5 bases from V and 2 bases from J; bases unmatched to any gene: 3. The CDR3 nucleotides are TGTGCCAGCAGTACGGGACAGGGGCCCTACGAGCAGTACTTC. Protein product: CASSTGQGPYEQYF.

The CDR3 coding sequence is TGTGCCTGGAGTTACGGCCAGGGGCATCAGCCCCAGCATTTT. It specifies CAWSYGQGHQPQHF. The chain recombines TRBV30 with TRBJ1-5; D perhaps matches TRBD1 (6 bases). The CDR3 has 14 residues. Trimming removed 2 bases from V and 5 bases from J, with 13 bases in between. Germline lookup yields CDR1 GTSNPN and CDR2 SVGIG (reference sequence).

DNA for the CDR3: TGTGCTAGTGGTTTGGGGGGACAGATCACAGATACGCAGTATTTT. Its translation is CASGLGGQITDTQYF. The chain employs TRBV12-5 and TRBJ2-3; 7 bases fit TRBD1. Per the germline V gene, CDR1 is LGHNT and CDR2 is FRNRAP. There are 15 residues in the CDR3. Trimming at V came to 1 base and at J to 2 bases, leaving 3 bases not matched to a gene.

J is TRBJ1-1 and V is TRBV28; TRBD1 agrees at 8 bases. Trimming at V came to 8 bases and at J to 5 bases, leaving 16 bases not matched to a gene. The CDR3 is made up of 16 amino acids. Germline-derived CDR1 and CDR2 are MDHEN and SYDVKM. As DNA, the CDR3 is TGTGCCAGCTTGAGAGGGGCAGGGGGCGCGGGGACTGAAGCTTTCTTT. Protein sequence: CASLRGAGGAGTEAFF.